Listed below are T cell receptor beta chains from one sample, sequenced in a study of PD-L1 blockade in urothelial cancer. Sequencing was performed with immunoSEQ multiplex PCR; in TCRdb, only in-frame clones are kept and a portion is missing. The sample has about 30,000 clones, about 89% seen once. The sequencing used PBMCs, collected around atezolizumab (anti-PD-L1) treatment. The receptors were gathered from an elderly man with urothelial cancer. Each CDR3 is given with its conserved first and last residue. The D gene is left open where the match is weak. Part of the rows lack a size; the others show once, few, many or a class for expanded clones.

>TRBJ1-2|TRBD1|-|TRBV2
TGTGCCAGCAGCGGGACAGGGGGCCCCACTAACTATGGCTACACCTTC
CASSGTGGPTNYGYTF
>TRBJ1-1|-|-|TRBV30
TGTGCCTGGAGTCAACGGGGGGGGAACACTGAAGCTTTCTTT
CAWSQRGGNTEAFF
>TRBJ2-7|-|-|TRBV6-5
TGTGCCAGCAGCCCCCCCTCGACACCCCCCTACGAGCAGTACTTC
CASSPPSTPPYEQYF
>TRBJ2-7|-|-|TRBV6-5
TGTGCCAGCAGACACCACGACAGGGGAGGGGGCGAGCAGTACTTC
CASRHHDRGGGEQYF
>TRBJ2-7|-|few|TRBV15
TGTGCCACCAGCAGAGAAGGCGGCTCCTACGAGCAGTACTTC
CATSREGGSYEQYF
>TRBJ1-1|TRBD1|once|TRBV28
TGTGCCAGCAGTCCCCCCGGGACAGCCACTGAAGCTTTCTTT
CASSPPGTATEAFF
>TRBJ2-7|TRBD2|-|TRBV27
TGTGCCAGCAGTTTAGGACTAGCGGGAGTGTCCTACGAGCAGTACTTC
CASSLGLAGVSYEQYF
>TRBJ1-3|-|once|TRBV14
TGTGCCAGCAGCCAAGCAGGCAGTCTTTCTGGAAACACCATATATTTT
CASSQAGSLSGNTIYF
>TRBJ1-2|TRBD1|-|TRBV28
TGTGCCAGCCTAGACAGGGGAAGCGGCTACACCTTC
CASLDRGSGYTF
>TRBJ2-2|TRBD2|once|TRBV5-1
TGCGCCAGCAGCTGGACAACTAGCGGCAACACCGGGGAGCTGTTTTTT
CASSWTTSGNTGELFF
>TRBJ2-7|TRBD1|-|TRBV27
TGTGCCAGCAGTGCCGGACAGGGTGCATACGAGCAGTACTTC
CASSAGQGAYEQYF
>TRBJ2-1|-|-|TRBV18
TGTGCCAGCTCACCACTGGTCGGAGCCTACAATGAGCAGTTCTTC
CASSPLVGAYNEQFF
>TRBJ2-1|-|-|TRBV10-3
TGTGCCATCAGTGAGTCGGGGAGAAATGAGCAGTTCTTC
CAISESGRNEQFF
>TRBJ2-3|-|-|TRBV19
TGTGCCAGTAGTCTCACGAGCTACCTCACAGATACGCAGTATTTT
CASSLTSYLTDTQYF
>TRBJ2-3|TRBD1|few|TRBV7-9
TGTGCCAGCAGCCCGGGACAGGGAACAGATACGCAGTATTTT
CASSPGQGTDTQYF
>TRBJ2-3|TRBD1|once|TRBV11-3
TGTGCCAGCAGCGCCCGGACAGGGGGCACAGATACGCAGTATTTT
CASSARTGGTDTQYF
>TRBJ1-1|-|-|TRBV10-2
TGCGCCAGCACCTGGGGCCAGAACACTGAAGCTTTCTTT
CASTWGQNTEAFF
>TRBJ2-7|-|-|TRBV7-9
TGTGCCAGCACCCCAGATGGGCGTTACGAGCAGTACTTC
CASTPDGRYEQYF
>TRBJ1-1|TRBD1|-|TRBV6-1
TGTGCCAGCAGTACTAACGACAGGGGAGCTTTCTTT
CASSTNDRGAFF
>TRBJ2-2|TRBD1|-|TRBV7-9
TGTGCCAGCAGCTTAGCAAGGGACAGGGGATCGGCCGGGGAGCTGTTTTTT
CASSLARDRGSAGELFF
>TRBJ1-2|TRBD1|-|TRBV6-1
TGTGCCAGCAGTGAACCCGGGACAGTCGGTACGTCTAACTATGGCTACACCTTC
CASSEPGTVGTSNYGYTF
>TRBJ1-1|TRBD1|-|TRBV7-9
TGTGCCAGCAGCTTAGCGGGACAGGGGAACACTGAAGCTTTCTTT
CASSLAGQGNTEAFF
>TRBJ2-1|-|-|TRBV9
TGTGCCAGCAGCGGTTACAGGGCTTCCTACAATGAGCAGTTCTTC
CASSGYRASYNEQFF
>TRBJ2-7|-|-|TRBV6-6
TGTGCCAGCAGTTGGCAGAAAAACTCCTACGAGCAGTACTTC
CASSWQKNSYEQYF
>TRBJ2-7|TRBD1|-|TRBV2
TGTGCCAGCTCCCGGGACAGGGGGCCCCACGAGCAGTACTTC
CASSRDRGPHEQYF
>TRBJ2-5|-|-|TRBV2
TGTGCCAGCAGCCGCCTCGGGGGTGGGGAGACCCAGTACTTC
CASSRLGGGETQYF
>TRBJ2-1|-|-|TRBV7-2
TGTGCCAGCAGCCATTCGCTCGGGACTCGTAACAATGAGCAGTTCTTC
CASSHSLGTRNNEQFF
>TRBJ2-3|-|-|TRBV18
TGTGCCAGCTCACCAGAACTAGCAGATACGCAGTATTTT
CASSPELADTQYF
>TRBJ2-2|-|-|TRBV10-2
TGCGCCAGCAAAGGAGGGGGCTACACCGGGGAGCTGTTTTTT
CASKGGGYTGELFF
>TRBJ2-5|TRBD2|-|TRBV7-9
TGTGCCAGCCTCCGCGGGGGTTCGGTTGAGACCCAGTACTTC
CASLRGGSVETQYF
>TRBJ2-7|TRBD1|-|TRBV5-1
TGCGCCAGCAGCGCCCTAGGGACAGGGAAATACGAGCAGTACTTC
CASSALGTGKYEQYF
>TRBJ1-1|-|-|TRBV15
TGTGCCACCAGCAGAGAACAGGCGAACACTGAAGCTTTCTTT
CATSREQANTEAFF
>TRBJ2-1|-|-|TRBV19
TGTGCCAGTACAGGGTACAATGAGCAGTTCTTC
CASTGYNEQFF
>TRBJ2-2|TRBD1|-|TRBV7-6
TGTGCCAGCAGCTTAGTCGCCGGGACAGGGGCGGCCGGGGAGCTGTTTTTT
CASSLVAGTGAAGELFF
>TRBJ2-1|TRBD2|-|TRBV19
TGTGCCAGTAGTATAGATCAACCGGGAGGCGATGAGCAGTTCTTC
CASSIDQPGGDEQFF
>TRBJ1-5|-|once|TRBV11-2
TGTGCCAGCAGCCAAAGCAATCAGCCCCAGCATTTT
CASSQSNQPQHF
>TRBJ1-2|TRBD1|-|TRBV9
TGTGCCAGCAGCATGGGGACAGGGGGAATCTATGGCTACACCTTC
CASSMGTGGIYGYTF
>TRBJ1-2|-|-|TRBV6-5
TGTGCCAGCAGTACCTCCGGAGGGAGTAGAGGCTACACCTTC
CASSTSGGSRGYTF
>TRBJ2-6|TRBD1|-|TRBV19
TGTGCCTCCTCTGGACAGGACTCTGGGGCCAACGTCCTGACTTTC
CASSGQDSGANVLTF
>TRBJ2-5|TRBD1|-|TRBV19
TGTGCCAGTAGTAGGGGGACAGGACGCCAAGAGACCCAGTACTTC
CASSRGTGRQETQYF
>TRBJ2-7|-|-|TRBV27
TGTGCCAGCAGTTTAGGGGCGGCCCCCACCTACGAGCAGTACTTC
CASSLGAAPTYEQYF
>TRBJ1-1|-|-|TRBV12-2
TGTGCAAGTCGCTTAGCGTGGGTTAAGGACAGGGAGCAATCTTTCTTT
CASRLAWVKDREQSFF
>TRBJ1-2|-|-|TRBV5-6
TGTGCCAGCAGCTTCTCAGATCCTGGCTACACCTTC
CASSFSDPGYTF
>TRBJ1-1|-|-|TRBV6-6
TGTGCCAGCACCGGACGGGGGGGCGCTGAAGCTTTCTTT
CASTGRGGAEAFF
>TRBJ2-4|TRBD1|-|TRBV14
TGTGCCAGCAGCCAAGAATTGGGACAGGGCGCGTTAGCCAAAAACATTCAGTACTTC
CASSQELGQGALAKNIQYF
>TRBJ2-2|TRBD2|-|TRBV10-1
TGCGCCAGCAGTGTAGCTAGCGGGCAATCGAACACCGGGGAGCTGTTTTTT
CASSVASGQSNTGELFF
>TRBJ2-2|TRBD1|large|TRBV7-8
TGTGCCAGCAGCGTACTAGGACAGGGGGCCCTCGCGAACACCGGGGAGCTGTTTTTT
CASSVLGQGALANTGELFF
>TRBJ2-5|TRBD2|-|TRBV2
TGTGCCAGCAGCTTCACGGGAGGAGAGACCCAGTACTTC
CASSFTGGETQYF
>TRBJ2-7|TRBD1|-|TRBV9
TGTGCCAGCAGCGTAGCAGGGACAGGGTCCGAGCAGTACTTC
CASSVAGTGSEQYF
>TRBJ1-3|-|-|TRBV2
TGTGCCAGCAGTGGGGGGGGAAACTCTGGAAACACCATATATTTT
CASSGGGNSGNTIYF
>TRBJ1-6|TRBD1|-|TRBV5-4
TGTGCCAGCAGCTTATCCGGGACAGATAATTCACCCCTCCACTTT
CASSLSGTDNSPLHF
>TRBJ2-1|-|once|TRBV29-1
TGCAGCCTCCAGGGGGGAAAGGGGGTAGATGAGCAGTTCTTC
CSLQGGKGVDEQFF
>TRBJ2-5|-|-|TRBV5-6
TGTGCCAGCAGCTTGTTGCGAGACGGGGAGGAGACCCAGTACTTC
CASSLLRDGEETQYF
>TRBJ2-1|-|-|TRBV27
TGTGCCAGCAGTAACCAGCAGGGGTCTGAAAAGTTCTTC
CASSNQQGSEKFF
>TRBJ2-3|-|-|TRBV5-1
TGCGCCAGCAGCTACGCACAGGGCGATACGCAGTATTTT
CASSYAQGDTQYF